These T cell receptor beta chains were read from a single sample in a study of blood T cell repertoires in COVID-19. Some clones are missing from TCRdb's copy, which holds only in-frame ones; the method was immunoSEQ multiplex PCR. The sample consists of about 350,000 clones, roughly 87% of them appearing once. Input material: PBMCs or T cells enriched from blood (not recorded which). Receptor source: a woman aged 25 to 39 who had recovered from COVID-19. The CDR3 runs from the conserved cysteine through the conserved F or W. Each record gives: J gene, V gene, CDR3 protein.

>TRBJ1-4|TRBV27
CASSSGGPTNEKLFF
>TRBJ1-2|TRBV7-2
CASSSGLLPGQSPDGYTF
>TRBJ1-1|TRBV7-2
CASSARTGGRKAEAFF
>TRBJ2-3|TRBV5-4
CASSTGDYGQYF
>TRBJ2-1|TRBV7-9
CASSPRDRYNEQFF
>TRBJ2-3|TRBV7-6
CASSLRLDTDTQYF
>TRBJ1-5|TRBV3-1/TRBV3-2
CASSQGGGVGNQPQHF
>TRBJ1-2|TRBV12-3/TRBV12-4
CASTAGNYGYTF
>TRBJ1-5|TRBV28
CASSSGTGDSQPQHF
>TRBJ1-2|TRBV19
CASSTGTGVYGYTF
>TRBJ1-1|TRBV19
CASRPGQLNTEAFF
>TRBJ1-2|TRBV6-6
CASRGTGDHGYTF
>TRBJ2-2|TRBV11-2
CASSLRTGGVTGTGELFF
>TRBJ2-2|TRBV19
CASSRRTGGFSNTGELFF
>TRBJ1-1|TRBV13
CASSLKQGSTEAFF
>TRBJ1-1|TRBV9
CASRVPGTENTEAFF
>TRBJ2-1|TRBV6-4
CASSDSTSGGSSYNEQFF
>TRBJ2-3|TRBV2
CAMTTGDHTDTQYF
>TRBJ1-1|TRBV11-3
CASSSGTGVNTEAFF
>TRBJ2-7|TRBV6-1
CASSEVGTGTYEQYF
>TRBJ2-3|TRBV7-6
CASSPISLAGDTQYF
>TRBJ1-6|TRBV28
CASIQGVNSPLHF
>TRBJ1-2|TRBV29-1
CSVVTGGQIYRYTF
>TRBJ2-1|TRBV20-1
CSARGIQGQFF
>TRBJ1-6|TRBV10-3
CAISESQGEDNSPLHF
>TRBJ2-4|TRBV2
CASRNAGRAKNIQYF
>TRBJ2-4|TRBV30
CAWSLIVGGVKNIQYF
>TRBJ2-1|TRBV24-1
CATRSGGRDEQFF
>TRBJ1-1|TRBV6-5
CASSYVPSRNTEAFF
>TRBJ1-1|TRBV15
CATSKKQGGGTEAFF
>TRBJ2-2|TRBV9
CASSVEGRGARDTGELFF
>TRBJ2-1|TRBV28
CASSSRTPGSDEQFF
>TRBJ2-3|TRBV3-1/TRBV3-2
CASRQGMTGDPRNTQYF
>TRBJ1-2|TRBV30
CAWGLFPGYTF
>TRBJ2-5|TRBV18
CASSRDRGQETQYF
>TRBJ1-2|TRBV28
CASSVTGTGNYGYTF
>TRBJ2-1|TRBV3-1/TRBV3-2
CASSRLSGGSSYNEQFF
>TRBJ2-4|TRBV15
CATSRDLTQGVGGKNIQYF
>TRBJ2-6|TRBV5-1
CASSTTRGLGANVLTF
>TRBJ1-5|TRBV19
CASSIPGANQPQHF
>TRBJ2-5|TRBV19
CASSTTGGETQYF